The 3 T cell receptor delta chains given below trace back to one sample, sequenced in a study of γδ T cells in repeated Plasmodium falciparum infection (TCRdb year 2021). The method was multiplex PCR. Sequencing was performed on an Illumina MiSeq. TCRdb reanalyzed the public reads with the CATT caller, and identical DNA sequences were merged afterwards. The sample contains tens of thousands of delta-chain clones, 0.98% of them found a single time. Over 8.5% of the sample belongs to the ten largest clones. For bulk TCR repertoire analysis, Vgamma9/Vdelta2+ and Vdelta2-negative gammadelta T cell populations were flow-sorted out of peripheral blood mononuclear cells. Input material: gamma-delta T cells from blood. The receptors were sampled from a pool of human donors (malaria-infected and uninfected, not separated).

Of note for this clone: TCRdb assigns this DNA the protein of a much larger clone, which departs from its translation at residue 13; this likely reflects a read error, and the protein shown comes from translating the DNA. The chain is built from TRDV1 and TRDJ1, with TRDD3 identical over 10 bases. The J segment lost 0 bases and the V segment lost 4 bases, leaving 23 bases of the junction unmatched. Germline V gives CDR1 TSWWSYY, CDR2 QGS. The CDR3 length is 22 residues. The CDR3: CALGGCLTYGGYVPTYTDKLIF. CDR3 DNA: TGTGCTCTTGGGGGATGCCTGACCTACGGGGGATACGTGCCTACATACACCGATAAACTCATCTTT.

There are many counts of this clone. The genes are TRDV1 and TRDJ1; 10 bases are a match to TRDD3. The J gene is absent in TCRdb and was assigned here via DNA matching to germline. The CDR3 has 26 residues. Germline V lookup: CDR1 TSWWSYY, CDR2 QGS. The junction had 32 bases not matched to a gene; V was cut back by 1 base and J by 0 bases. CDR3 DNA sequence: TGTGCTCTTGGGGAACGTCGACGCGTCTCCGGGGGTCCGGGGGATACGCGAGGGAGACACACCGATAAACTCATCTTT. Translating it yields CALGERRRVSGGPGDTRGRHTDKLIF.

Comments on this clone: A far more abundant clone sits one base away, making this likely a read error. This specimen includes other DNA sequences encoding the same CDR3. The V gene is TRDV1; the J gene was not called; the D call in the table, TRDD3, was not verified against the DNA. The CDR3 length is 22 residues. CDR1 is TSWWSYY and CDR2 is QGS in the germline V gene. CDR3 sequence reads: CALGDSATSHLNTGEVNDRLIF. DNA of the CDR3: TGTGCTCTTGGGGACTCCGCCACTTCCCACCTAAATACTGGGGAGGTGAACGATAGACTCATCTTC.